The rows below give T cell receptor beta chains drawn from one sample of a study of OX40 agonist ivuxolimab in advanced cancers. The data were produced by immunoSEQ multiplex PCR, yet TCRdb's version contains in-frame clones alone and is incomplete. Seen here are about 48,000 clones, around 80% observed once, and the top ten hold roughly an eighth. The sample here was CD4+ or CD8+ T cells sorted from blood, taken in a trial of the OX40 agonist ivuxolimab. The receptors shown here come from an adult with an advanced solid tumor such as melanoma, head and neck, liver or kidney cancer. CDR3s include the opening cysteine and the closing phenylalanine or tryptophan. The D gene is left open where the match is weak. Some rows have no size entry. The others give once, few or many, or a class for an expanded clone.

>-|TRBJ1-6|TRBV14|-
TGTGCCAGCAGCCAAGATTTTGGGCACGTACACCTCCACTTT
CASSQDFGHVHLHF
>-|TRBJ1-1|TRBV7-2|-
TGTGCCAGCAGCTCTCCAATGAACACTGAAGCTTTCTTT
CASSSPMNTEAFF
>once|TRBJ2-1|TRBV6-5|TRBD1
TGTGCCAGCAGGTCCGGGACAGGGAGTTACAATGAGCAGTTCTTC
CASRSGTGSYNEQFF
>-|TRBJ1-4|TRBV15|-
TGTGCCACCAGCAGAGGAAGGACAGCCGGGGAGGTGGAACTGTTTTTT
CATSRGRTAGEVELFF
>-|TRBJ2-7|TRBV6-5|-
TGTGCCAGTGGAGGGGACGGCCAGGCCCTCGAGCAGTACTTC
CASGGDGQALEQYF
>-|TRBJ2-3|TRBV11-1|-
TGTGCCAGCAGCTTAGGGAGGCTGGGGGCTAGCACAGATACGCAGTATTTT
CASSLGRLGASTDTQYF
>few|TRBJ1-3|TRBV14|-
TGTGCCAGCAGCCGCGAAGCGTGGGGATCAGGAAACACCATATATTTT
CASSREAWGSGNTIYF
>-|TRBJ2-7|TRBV7-8|-
TGTGCCAGCAGCTTAGTCGGCGGGACCACTAAATACGAGCAGTACTTC
CASSLVGGTTKYEQYF
>once|TRBJ1-1|TRBV27|-
TGTGCCAGCAGTTCGAATGACGGAGTGAACACTGAAGCTTTCTTT
CASSSNDGVNTEAFF
>-|TRBJ1-5|TRBV28|-
TGTGCCAGCAGTTTAGGTGCTGAGGCAGGGAGGGGCAAAGTCCAGCCCCAGCATTTT
CASSLGAEAGRGKVQPQHF
>-|TRBJ2-6|TRBV7-9|TRBD1
TGTGCCGGCAACCCCCTGGGACAGGGGTCGACTGGGGCCAACGTCCTGACTTTC
CAGNPLGQGSTGANVLTF
>-|TRBJ1-1|TRBV7-2|-
TGTGCCAGCAGCTTAGGTCGACTTGCCTTTGTGAACACTGAAGCTTTCTTT
CASSLGRLAFVNTEAFF
>-|TRBJ2-5|TRBV4-1|TRBD1
TGCGCCAGCAGCCAAGCCAGGGGGCTTCAAGAGACCCAGTACTTC
CASSQARGLQETQYF
>-|TRBJ1-2|TRBV29-1|-
TGCAGCGTTGAAGGGACGGACAACTATGGCTACACCTTC
CSVEGTDNYGYTF
>few|TRBJ1-2|TRBV6-1|-
TGTGCCAGCAGCCTTTTCAGGGCGGAAAACTATGGCTACACCTTC
CASSLFRAENYGYTF
>-|TRBJ2-7|TRBV2|-
TGTGCCAGCAGGGTGGAGGGGGGCCACGAGCAGTACTTC
CASRVEGGHEQYF
>-|TRBJ2-7|TRBV7-9|-
TGTGCCAGCAGCCCCCTACCCGAGTACTTC
CASSPLPEYF
>-|TRBJ1-4|TRBV28|-
TGTGCCAGCAGTCCCCATTCCTGGACTGAAAAACTGTTTTTT
CASSPHSWTEKLFF
>-|TRBJ2-4|TRBV28|-
TGTGCCAGCAGCCTGTTCTCCCAAGGAGAGGCCAAAAACATTCAGTACTTC
CASSLFSQGEAKNIQYF
>-|TRBJ1-5|TRBV7-4|-
TGTGCCAGCAGCTTAGCCCGGGGGGGAGGCAATCAGCCCCAGCATTTT
CASSLARGGGNQPQHF
>-|TRBJ1-1|TRBV27|TRBD1
TGTGCCAGCAGCTGGACAGGGGGGGGGACTGAAGCTTTCTTT
CASSWTGGGTEAFF
>few|TRBJ1-1|TRBV30|-
TGTGCCTGGACTTTGGGGACTGAAGCTTTCTTT
CAWTLGTEAFF
>-|TRBJ1-5|TRBV2|TRBD1
TGTGCCAGCAAATCGACAGGGGGAAGTCAGCCCCAGCATTTT
CASKSTGGSQPQHF
>-|TRBJ2-6|TRBV25-1|-
TGTGCCAGCAGTGAATCGGTGGCCAACGTCCTGACTTTC
CASSESVANVLTF
>-|TRBJ2-4|TRBV7-2|TRBD2
TGTGCCAGCAGCCCGTGGTGGGGGGGTGAGGAGAACATTCAGTACTTC
CASSPWWGGEENIQYF
>-|TRBJ1-1|TRBV9|-
TGTGCCAGCAGCGTAGAGAGTTCAGGGATCACTGAAGCTTTCTTT
CASSVESSGITEAFF
>-|TRBJ2-1|TRBV7-2|TRBD1
TGTGCCAGCAGCTTAGCGGGGGGGACAGGGGGATACAATGAGCAGTTCTTC
CASSLAGGTGGYNEQFF
>-|TRBJ1-6|TRBV5-4|TRBD1
TGTGCCAGCAGCCCGACAGGGGGCGGCGATTCACCCCTCCACTTT
CASSPTGGGDSPLHF
>-|TRBJ2-1|TRBV21-1|-
TGTGCCAGCAGCCCCCCTCCGGGACAGAATTTCAATGAGCAGTTCTTC
CASSPPPGQNFNEQFF
>-|TRBJ1-5|TRBV7-2|-
TGTGCCAGCAGCTTAACAGGGCCCCCCCAGCCCCAGCATTTT
CASSLTGPPQPQHF
>-|TRBJ2-2|TRBV6-1|-
TGTGCCAGCACCCCGACGGTCAACACCGGGGAGCTGTTTTTT
CASTPTVNTGELFF
>-|TRBJ1-5|TRBV6-1|-
TGTGCCAGCAGCCGTGAGGCTCAGCCCCAGCATTTT
CASSREAQPQHF
>-|TRBJ1-5|TRBV2|TRBD1
TGTGCCAGCAGTGGTATGGGACAGCGGGATCAGCCCCAGCATTTT
CASSGMGQRDQPQHF
>-|TRBJ1-1|TRBV7-2|-
TGTGCCAGCAGCCCGTCAGGAGGTCGACACACTGAAGCTTTCTTT
CASSPSGGRHTEAFF
>-|TRBJ1-1|TRBV19|-
TGTGCCAGTAGTATAGATCCTGCAGGGCCCTTAGTGCCTGAAGCTTTCTTT
CASSIDPAGPLVPEAFF
>-|TRBJ2-1|TRBV7-9|-
TGTGCCAGCAGCCCCCTCGGGTGGAACTACAATGAGCAGTTCTTC
CASSPLGWNYNEQFF
>-|TRBJ1-1|TRBV7-9|TRBD1
TGTGCCAGCAGCCAAAGGGACAGTGAAGCTTTCTTT
CASSQRDSEAFF
>few|TRBJ1-6|TRBV30|-
TGTGCCTGGAGTGTACCGGGGACGAATTCACCCCTCCACTTT
CAWSVPGTNSPLHF
>-|TRBJ2-5|TRBV5-1|-
TGCGCCAGCAGCACGTCGTACCAAGAGACCCAGTACTTC
CASSTSYQETQYF
>-|TRBJ1-2|TRBV6-6|-
TGTGCCAGCAGGTGGGTCATCAACTATGGCTACACCTTC
CASRWVINYGYTF
>-|TRBJ2-6|TRBV19|TRBD1
TGTGCCAGTAGTAGGGACAGGGAAAACTCTGGGGCCAACGTCCTGACTTTC
CASSRDRENSGANVLTF
>-|TRBJ1-1|TRBV2|-
TGTGCCAGCAGTGGAAGTATGAACACTGAAGCTTTCTTT
CASSGSMNTEAFF
>-|TRBJ2-5|TRBV5-1|TRBD2
TGCGCCAGCAGCTTGAGATTAGCGGGCTTGGTAGAAGAGACCCAGTACTTC
CASSLRLAGLVEETQYF
>once|TRBJ1-1|TRBV7-3|-
TGTGCCAGCAGCTTAACGGGCACTGAAGCTTTCTTT
CASSLTGTEAFF
>-|TRBJ2-3|TRBV4-1|TRBD2
TGCGCCAGCAGCCAAGGAGGCGGGGGGCGGGATACGCAGTATTTT
CASSQGGGGRDTQYF
>-|TRBJ2-7|TRBV7-2|TRBD1
TGTGCCAGCAGCTTACGGACAGGGGCCTACGAGCAGTACTTC
CASSLRTGAYEQYF
>hyperexpanded|TRBJ1-2|TRBV25-1|-
TGTGCCAGCAGTGAATTGACTCTTTCAGGGAGCTACACCTTC
CASSELTLSGSYTF
>-|TRBJ2-7|TRBV23-1|-
TGCGCCAGCAGTCAATCTAACATATTCCTCTCCTACGAGCAGTACTTC
CASSQSNIFLSYEQYF
>-|TRBJ1-2|TRBV5-1|-
TGCGCCAGCAGTCCACCCACAGCTAACTATGGCTACACCTTC
CASSPPTANYGYTF
>once|TRBJ1-1|TRBV27|-
TGTGCCAGCAGTGTGGGGGAGGTTCGACTCACTGAAGCTTTCTTT
CASSVGEVRLTEAFF
>-|TRBJ2-7|TRBV11-1|TRBD2
TGTGCCAGCAGCTTAGGGGTAGCGGGAGAGGACGAGCAGTACTTC
CASSLGVAGEDEQYF
>-|TRBJ1-1|TRBV7-2|-
TGTGCCAGCAGCTTACCGACCGCAGGCACTGAAGCTTTCTTT
CASSLPTAGTEAFF
>-|TRBJ1-4|TRBV6-5|-
TGTGCCAGCAGTGCCGGACGGGAAAAACTGTTTTTT
CASSAGREKLFF